Below, 29 T cell receptor beta chains from the same sample are listed, as sequenced in a study of molecular identifiers for immune sequencing clone quantification. TCRdb re-analysed the PCR reads in MiXCR, keeping a single row per CDR3 protein. The data hold approximately 680,000 distinct CDR3 sequences, with roughly 23% observed a single time. Material for sequencing was naive CD8+ T cells from blood, with Jurkat cell RNA spiked in. The subset: FACS-sorted CD8+CD4-CCR7+CD45RA+ naive T cells. Source of these receptors: a human donor in good health. Some libraries in this study had Jurkat cell RNA spiked in.

The chain's CDR3 is CASSFCATDTQYF. The CDR3 DNA reads as TGTGCCAGCAGTTTCTGTGCCACAGATACGCAGTATTTT. This chain uses TRBV12-3 or TRBV12-4 with TRBJ2-3; D call uncertain. The CDR3 is made up of 13 amino acids. V dropped 3 bases and J dropped 2 bases, with 6 bases sitting between them.

This clonotype turned up a few times. The chain links TRBV5-4 to TRBJ2-3, with TRBD2 identical over 14 bases. The CDR3 runs 16 residues. Germline V gene sequence: CDR1 SGHNT, CDR2 YYREEE (reference sequence). V lost 4 bases, J lost 4 bases, and 5 bases stayed unmatched. The CDR3 loop reads CASSPTSGGAPDTQYF. The CDR3 DNA follows: TGTGCCAGCAGCCCGACTAGCGGGGGGGCTCCAGATACGCAGTATTTT. The whole variable domain, remainder taken from reference TRBV5-4 and TRBJ2-3, is ETGVTQSPTHLIKTRGQQVTLRCSSQSGHNTVSWYQQALGQGPQFIFQYYREEENGRGNFPPRFSGLQFPNYSSELNVNALELDDSALYLCASSPTSGGAPDTQYFGPGTRLTVL.

The chain uses TRBV19 and TRBJ2-5; 9 bases agree with TRBD2. This CDR3 spans 15 amino acids. Germline trimming cut 3 bases from V and 5 bases from J; bases unmatched to any gene: 7. The germline V gene encodes CDR1 LNHDA and CDR2 SQIVND (reference sequence). The CDR3 region is CASSIGGGALETQYF. CDR3 nucleotide sequence: TGTGCCAGTAGTATCGGCGGGGGGGCCTTGGAGACCCAGTACTTC.

This clonotype occurred once. Just one base apart from a much larger clone, this may be a read error. V usage is TRBV25-1 and J usage is TRBJ2-4, with a possible D match to TRBD1 (6 bases). Germline CDR1 and CDR2: MGHDK and SYGVNS. CDR3 length: 17 amino acids. CDR3 in DNA: TGTGCCAGCAGTGAATTTTTCAGGACAGCTGCCAAAAACACTCAGTACTTC. It yields the protein CASSEFFRTAAKNTQYF.

For this clonotype: This likely comes from a read error, as the CDR3 has no conserved phenylalanine or tryptophan at its end. The chain combines TRBV30 with TRBJ1-4, with TRBD1 matching 10 bases. Trimming at V came to 1 base and at J to 6 bases, leaving 2 bases not matched to a gene. Germline V CDR1 and CDR2: GTSNPN, SVGIG (reference sequence). The CDR3 is 14 amino acids. In DNA form, the CDR3 reads TGTGCCTGGAGTGCGGGACAGGGGTATGAAAAACTGTTTCTT. It specifies CAWSAGQGYEKLFL.

This clonotype was detected a few times. The chain carries TRBV27 and TRBJ1-2; TRBD1 aligns across 8 bases. The ends lost 4 bases at V and 5 bases at J; junction bases unmatched: 9. The germline gives CDR1 MNHEY, CDR2 SMNVEV (reference sequence). This CDR3 is 15 amino acids long. The CDR3 coding sequence is TGTGCCAGCAGTTCCCCTGGGACAGGTTTTTATGGCTACACCTTC. It encodes CASSSPGTGFYGYTF.

Details on this clonotype: This may come from a read error, since a much larger clone is one base off. The chain joins TRBV6-2 or TRBV6-3 to TRBJ2-3, with D perhaps TRBD2 (7 bases). CDR3 size: 16 residues. Trimming stripped 6 bases from V and 2 bases from J, with 18 bases between. From germline, CDR1 is MNHEY and CDR2 SVGEGT. In nucleotides, the CDR3 is TGTGCCAGCAGCGGACGGGGGGCCCGCCCCACAGATACGCAGTATTTT. Translating it yields CASSGRGARPTDTQYF.

A note on this clonotype: This may come from a read error, since a much larger clone is one base off. The V call is TRBV5-1, the J call TRBJ1-5, with a tentative D call TRBD1 (5 bases). Looked up from germline, CDR1 is SGHRS and CDR2 is YFSETQ. CDR3 length: 17 residues. DNA of the CDR3: TGCGCCAGCACGGGGGGTCGGGGTCGCGACAGCAAACAGCCCCAGCATTTT. Translated: CASTGGRGRDSKQPQHF.

The V gene is TRBV6-2 or TRBV6-3, the J gene TRBJ1-2; TRBD1 might be the D (6 bases). The CDR3 sequence is 13 residues long. Trimming pared 6 bases from V and 4 bases from J, leaving 12 bases between. Germline loops: CDR1 MNHEY, CDR2 SVGEGT. CDR3 nucleotide sequence: TGTGCCAGCAGAACAACAGGGCCCTATGGCTACACCTTC. As protein: CASRTTGPYGYTF.

This chain uses TRBV2 with TRBJ2-3, with 13 bases lining up with TRBD2. The CDR3 totals 21 residues. Germline V CDR1 and CDR2: SNHLY, FYNNEI. J was trimmed by 6 bases and V by 6 bases; bases with no gene match: 24. CDR3 in amino acids: CASSDPLDGLAGASPGDTQYF. CDR3 bases: TGTGCCAGCAGCGACCCTTTAGACGGACTAGCGGGGGCGTCCCCAGGTGATACGCAGTATTTT.

This clonotype appeared many times. This chain connects TRBV3-1 to TRBJ2-7, with 8 bases aligning to TRBD1. Germline values: CDR1 LGHDT, CDR2 YNNKEL (reference sequence). The CDR3 runs to 17 residues. V dropped 0 bases and J dropped 5; count of bases not matched to a gene: 12. Here the CDR3 reads CASSQEVGAGGNDEQYF. As DNA, the CDR3 is TGTGCCAGCAGCCAAGAGGTGGGGGCAGGGGGCAACGACGAGCAGTACTTC.

Note on this clonotype: One end of the junction does not line up with germline, which may come from a read error. This chain uses TRBV4-1 with TRBJ1-5; D is unresolved. The germline CDR1 and CDR2 sequences are MGHRA and YSYEKL. The CDR3 totals 14 residues. The CDR3 protein is CAGSQDLMGQPQHF. As DNA, the CDR3 is TGCGCCGGCAGCCAAGATCTGATGGGACAGCCCCAGCATTTT.

This clonotype was observed a handful of times. The rearrangement uses TRBV20-1 and TRBJ2-7; 12 nucleotides line up with TRBD2. This CDR3 comprises 15 residues. The junction had 5 bases not matched to a gene; V was cut back by 2 bases and J by 3 bases. In germline, CDR1 is DFQATT, CDR2 SNEGSKA (reference sequence). The CDR3 spells CSARQTTSGSYEQYF. The CDR3 DNA sequence: TGCAGTGCTAGACAGACGACTAGCGGGAGCTACGAGCAGTACTTC.

This clonotype was seen many times. The CDR3, as DNA: TGTGCCAGCAGCTTATTAGCGGGAGTTTCAGATACGCAGTATTTT. Amino acid sequence: CASSLLAGVSDTQYF. The chain links TRBV7-3 to TRBJ2-3; 9 positions agree with TRBD2. This CDR3 comprises 15 residues. The germline CDR1 and CDR2 sequences are SGHTA and FQGTGA. Unmatched junction bases numbered 4, after V lost 2 bases and J lost 4 bases.

Regarding this clonotype: This may arise from a read error, as a much more abundant clone is one base away. The rearrangement joins TRBV4-1 to TRBJ2-4; TRBD1 aligns across 7 bases. In germline, CDR1 is MGHRA, CDR2 YSYEKL. Trimming removed 4 bases from V and 2 bases from J; junction bases left unmatched: 14. This CDR3 has 18 residues. The CDR3: CASSPVPGAGGSKNIQYF. The CDR3 DNA reads TGCGCCAGCAGCCCCGTTCCAGGGGCAGGGGGTTCCAAAAACATTCAGTACTTC.

The count of this clonotype is one. The genes are TRBV5-6 and TRBJ2-6; D remains unclear. CDR1 is SGHDT, CDR2 YYEEEE, per germline. The CDR3 extends over 16 amino acids. The CDR3 here is CAGSPAGASGANVLTF. For the CDR3, the DNA is TGTGCTGGCAGCCCGGCCGGAGCCTCTGGGGCCAACGTCCTGACTTTC. The full variable domain, rest sourced from reference TRBV5-6 and TRBJ2-6, is DAGVTQSPTHLIKTRGQQVTLRCSPKSGHDTVSWYQQALGQGPQFIFQYYEEEERQRGNFPDRFSGHQFPNYSSELNVNALLLGDSALYLCAGSPAGASGANVLTFGAGSRLTVL.

This clonotype has just a few counts. The rearrangement joins TRBV7-9 to TRBJ2-2; the match to TRBD2 covers 12 bases. The CDR3 totals 23 residues. Trimming took 5 bases from V and 4 from J; bases not matched to a gene: 26. The germline V gene has CDR1 SEHNR and CDR2 FQNEAQ (reference sequence). Written as DNA, the CDR3 is TGTGCCAGCAGCCTCTTAGGAGGGGCTCTTCCCCTAGCGGGGGGGCCGGTCACCGGGGAGCTGTTTTTT. Protein product: CASSLLGGALPLAGGPVTGELFF.

This clonotype was observed a handful of times. One junction end does not reproduce the germline sequence, and a read error may be involved. The V gene is TRBV28, the J gene TRBJ1-3, with a weak D call TRBD1 (5 bases). Looked up from germline, CDR1 is MDHEN and CDR2 is SYDVKM. CDR3 length: 16 amino acids. CDR3 region: CGSSPVGLHSGNTIYF. CDR3 coding DNA: TGTGGCAGCAGTCCAGTGGGACTCCACTCTGGAAACACCATATATTTT.

This clonotype was seen ten or more times. CDR3 sequence reads: CASSWGLSSYEQYF. The CDR3, as DNA: TGTGCCAGCAGTTGGGGACTGAGCTCCTACGAGCAGTACTTC. This sequence joins TRBV28 and TRBJ2-7; TRBD2 might be the D (6 bases). Germline V gene lookup returns CDR1 MDHEN and CDR2 SYDVKM. The CDR3 has 14 residues. V was shortened by 4 bases and J by 0 bases, with 10 bases between the two germline ends.

Comment on this clonotype: One end of the junction is discordant with germline, which a read error may explain. The chain couples TRBV20-1 to TRBJ1-5; 7 nucleotides match TRBD1. This CDR3 is 15 amino acids long. Germline CDR1 is DFQATT and CDR2 is SNEGSKA (reference sequence). Here the CDR3 reads CSASEVGGDYQPLHF. The CDR3 coding sequence is TGCAGTGCTAGTGAGGTAGGGGGCGATTATCAGCCCCTGCATTTT.

This clonotype has at least ten counts. This chain joins TRBV7-2 and TRBJ2-1, with 8 nucleotides matching TRBD2. J was trimmed by 8 bases and V by 2 bases; bases with no gene match: 14. Germline CDR1 is SGHTA and CDR2 is FQGNSA. CDR3 size: 17 residues. The CDR3 loop reads CASSLHPPGTSLHEQFF. CDR3 in DNA: TGTGCCAGCAGCTTACACCCCCCCGGGACTAGTCTCCATGAGCAGTTCTTC. Using reference TRBV7-2 and TRBJ2-1 for the parts outside the CDR3, the full variable domain is GAGVSQSPSNKVTEKGKDVELRCDPISGHTALYWYRQSLGQGLEFLIYFQGNSAPDKSGLPSDRFSAERTGGSVSTLTIQRTQQEDSAVYLCASSLHPPGTSLHEQFFGPGTRLTVL.

This clonotype has just a few counts. The chain combines TRBV30 with TRBJ2-7; TRBD2 might be the D (6 bases). CDR3 length equals 14 residues. CDR1 is GTSNPN and CDR2 is SVGIG in the germline V gene (reference sequence). V was pared by 2 bases and J by 1 base, with 12 bases between. CDR3 residues: CAWSPLAGSYEQYF. CDR3 nucleotide sequence: TGTGCCTGGAGTCCCCTGGCGGGGTCCTACGAGCAGTACTTC.

This clonotype was counted ten times or more. The chain uses TRBV19 and TRBJ2-5; TRBD2 agrees at 7 bases. Germline V CDR1 and CDR2: LNHDA, SQIVND (reference sequence). Unmatched junction bases numbered 8, after V lost 5 bases and J lost 2 bases. The CDR3 totals 15 residues. CDR3 sequence: CASSGTAGEQETQYF. CDR3 nucleotides: TGTGCCAGTAGTGGGACTGCGGGGGAACAAGAGACCCAGTACTTC. The entire variable domain, with the rest obtained from reference TRBV19 and TRBJ2-5, is as follows: DGGITQSPKYLFRKEGQNVTLSCEQNLNHDAMYWYRQDPGQGLRLIYYSQIVNDFQKGDIAEGYSVSREKKESFPLTVTSAQKNPTAFYLCASSGTAGEQETQYFGPGTRLLVL.

This clonotype was detected many times. The CDR3 spells CASTAPAENTEAFF. The CDR3 DNA sequence: TGTGCCAGCACCGCGCCAGCAGAGAACACTGAAGCTTTCTTT. The chain joins TRBV7-9 to TRBJ1-1, with unresolved D. Looked up from germline, CDR1 is SEHNR and CDR2 is FQNEAQ (reference sequence). V was clipped by 7 bases and J by 1 base, with 13 bases between them. The CDR3 totals 14 residues.

The chain is built from TRBV6-2 or TRBV6-3 and TRBJ2-5; no firm D call. Germline CDR1 is MNHEY and CDR2 is SVGEGT. This CDR3 spans 15 amino acids. V lost 0 bases and J lost 4, with 12 bases in between. DNA of the CDR3: TGTGCCAGCAGTTACTCCTCGGGTTGGGGAGAGACCCAGTACTTC. Residues: CASSYSSGWGETQYF.

A few counts support this clonotype. The genes are TRBV27 and TRBJ2-3, with D possibly matching TRBD1 (6 bases). Germline assignment: CDR1 MNHEY and CDR2 SMNVEV (reference sequence). Trimming cost V 6 bases and J 4 bases, with 17 bases left between them. This CDR3 contains 15 residues. The CDR3 here is CASSLRGRGSDTQYF. CDR3 coding DNA: TGTGCCAGCAGCCTACGGGGCAGGGGCTCAGATACGCAGTATTTT.

This clonotype turned up a few times. The CDR3 DNA sequence: TGTGCCAGCAGTTTTTACAGGGAAACCTACGAGCAGTACTTC. Amino acids: CASSFYRETYEQYF. The V and J genes are TRBV6-6 and TRBJ2-7; possible D gene TRBD1, 6 bases. CDR1 is MNHNY, CDR2 SVGAGI, per germline (reference sequence). The CDR3 length is 14 residues. The ends were cut back, 4 bases at V and 2 bases at J, with 12 bases in the middle.

This clonotype has just a few counts. The V call is TRBV6-5, the J call TRBJ2-7; weak D call: TRBD1 (6 bases). V shed 6 bases and J shed 5 bases, with 14 bases lying between them. CDR1 and CDR2 from the germline V gene are MNHEY and SVGAGI. The CDR3 spans 13 residues. The CDR3 sequence: CASRATGIHEQYF. In DNA, the CDR3 is TGTGCCAGCAGAGCTACAGGGATCCACGAGCAGTACTTC.

Notes on this clonotype: A much more abundant neighbour one base away suggests this may be a read error. The genes are TRBV7-2 and TRBJ2-7; D may be TRBD1 or TRBD2 (6 bases each). The CDR3 extends over 14 amino acids. Germline lookup yields CDR1 SGHTA and CDR2 FQGNSA. The CDR3 loop reads CASSFGGAGYAQYF. CDR3 DNA sequence: TGTGCCAGCAGCTTTGGGGGCGCGGGATACGCGCAGTACTTC.